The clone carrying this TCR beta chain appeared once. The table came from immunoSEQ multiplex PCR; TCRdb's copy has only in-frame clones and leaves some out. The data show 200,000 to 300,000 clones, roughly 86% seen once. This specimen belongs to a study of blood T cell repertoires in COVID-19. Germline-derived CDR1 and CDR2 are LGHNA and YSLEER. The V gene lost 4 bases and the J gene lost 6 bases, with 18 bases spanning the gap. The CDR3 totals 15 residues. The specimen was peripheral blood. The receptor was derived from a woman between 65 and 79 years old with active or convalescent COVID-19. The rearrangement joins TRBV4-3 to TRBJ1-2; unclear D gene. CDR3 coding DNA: TGCGCCAGCAGCCCTTCGCCGGTGGTGTTTAATGGCTACACCTTC. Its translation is CASSPSPVVFNGYTF.